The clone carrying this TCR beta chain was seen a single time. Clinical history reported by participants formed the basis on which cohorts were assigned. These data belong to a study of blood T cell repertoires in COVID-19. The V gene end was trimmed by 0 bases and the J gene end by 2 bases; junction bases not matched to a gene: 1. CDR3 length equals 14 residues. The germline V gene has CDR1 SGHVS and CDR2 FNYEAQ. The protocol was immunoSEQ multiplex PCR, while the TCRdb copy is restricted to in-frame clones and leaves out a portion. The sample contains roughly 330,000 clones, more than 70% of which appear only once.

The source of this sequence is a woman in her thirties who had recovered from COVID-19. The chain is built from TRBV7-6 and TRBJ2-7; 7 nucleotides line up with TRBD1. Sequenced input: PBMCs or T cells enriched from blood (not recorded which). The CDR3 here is CASSLATGAYEQYF. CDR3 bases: TGTGCCAGCAGCTTAGCAACAGGGGCCTACGAGCAGTACTTC.